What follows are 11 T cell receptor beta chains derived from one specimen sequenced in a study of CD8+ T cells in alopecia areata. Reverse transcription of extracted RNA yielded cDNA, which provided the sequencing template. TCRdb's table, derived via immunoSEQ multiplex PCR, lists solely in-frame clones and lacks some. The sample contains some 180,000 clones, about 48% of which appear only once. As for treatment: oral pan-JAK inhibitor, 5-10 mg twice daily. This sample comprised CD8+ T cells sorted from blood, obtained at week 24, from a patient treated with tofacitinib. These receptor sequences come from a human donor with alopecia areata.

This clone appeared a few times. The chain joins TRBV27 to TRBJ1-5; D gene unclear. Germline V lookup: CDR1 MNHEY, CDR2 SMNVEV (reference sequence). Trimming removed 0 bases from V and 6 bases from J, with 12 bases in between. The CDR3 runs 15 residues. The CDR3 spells CASSLSLHPGQPQHF. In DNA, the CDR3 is TGTGCCAGCAGTTTATCTTTACACCCCGGTCAGCCCCAGCATTTT.

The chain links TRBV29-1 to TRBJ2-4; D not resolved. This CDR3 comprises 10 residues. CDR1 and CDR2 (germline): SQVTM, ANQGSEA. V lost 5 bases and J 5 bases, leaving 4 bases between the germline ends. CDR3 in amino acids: CSVLENIQYF. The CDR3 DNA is TGCAGCGTTCTAGAAAACATTCAGTACTTC.

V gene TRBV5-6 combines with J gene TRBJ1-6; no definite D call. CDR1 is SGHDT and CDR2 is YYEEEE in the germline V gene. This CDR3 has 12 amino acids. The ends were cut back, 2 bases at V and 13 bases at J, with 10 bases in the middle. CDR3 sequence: CASSLSDAPLHF. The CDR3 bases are TGTGCCAGCAGCTTATCGGACGCTCCCCTCCACTTT.

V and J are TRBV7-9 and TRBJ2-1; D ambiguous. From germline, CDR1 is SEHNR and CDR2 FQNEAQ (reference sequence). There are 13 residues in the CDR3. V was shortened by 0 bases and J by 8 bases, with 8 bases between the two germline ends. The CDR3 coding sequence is TGTGCCAGCAGCTTAGCGTGGTCAGATGAGCAGTTCTTC. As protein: CASSLAWSDEQFF.

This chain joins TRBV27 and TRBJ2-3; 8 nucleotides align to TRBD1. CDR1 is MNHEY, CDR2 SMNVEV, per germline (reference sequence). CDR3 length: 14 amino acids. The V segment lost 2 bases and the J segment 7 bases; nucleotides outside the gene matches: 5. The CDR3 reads CASSLQGAGNTQYF. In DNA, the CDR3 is TGTGCCAGCAGTTTACAGGGGGCAGGTAATACGCAGTATTTT.

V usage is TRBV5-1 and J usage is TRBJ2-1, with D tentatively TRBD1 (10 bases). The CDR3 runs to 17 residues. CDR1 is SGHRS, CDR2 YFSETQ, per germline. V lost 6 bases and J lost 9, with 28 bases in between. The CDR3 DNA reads TGCGCCAGCAAACGGACTAGCGACAGGGGGCCGGGGTTTGAGCAGTTCTTC. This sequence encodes CASKRTSDRGPGFEQFF.

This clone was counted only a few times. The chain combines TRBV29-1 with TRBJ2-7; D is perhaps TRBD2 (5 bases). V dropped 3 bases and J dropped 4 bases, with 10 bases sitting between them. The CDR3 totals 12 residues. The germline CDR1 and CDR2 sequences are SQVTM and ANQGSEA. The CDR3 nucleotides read TGCAGCGTTGAGGGGAGAAATTACGAGCAGTACTTC. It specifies CSVEGRNYEQYF.

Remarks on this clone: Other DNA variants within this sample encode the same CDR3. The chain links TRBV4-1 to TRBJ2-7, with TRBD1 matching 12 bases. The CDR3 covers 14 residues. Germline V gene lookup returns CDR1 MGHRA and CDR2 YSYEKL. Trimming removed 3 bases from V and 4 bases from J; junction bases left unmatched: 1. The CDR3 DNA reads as TGCGCCAGCAGCCAGGGACAGGGGGCATACGAGCAGTACTTC. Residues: CASSQGQGAYEQYF.

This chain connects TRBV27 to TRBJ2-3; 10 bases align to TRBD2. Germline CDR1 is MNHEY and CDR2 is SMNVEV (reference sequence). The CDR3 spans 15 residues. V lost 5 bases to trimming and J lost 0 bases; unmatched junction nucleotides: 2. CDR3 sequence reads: CASSLLAGSTDTQYF. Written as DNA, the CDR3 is TGTGCCAGCAGTCTACTAGCGGGGAGCACAGATACGCAGTATTTT.

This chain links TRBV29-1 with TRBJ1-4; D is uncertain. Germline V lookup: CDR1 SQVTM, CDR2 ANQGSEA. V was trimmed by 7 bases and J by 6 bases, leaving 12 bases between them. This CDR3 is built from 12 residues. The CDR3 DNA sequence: TGCAGCGCCTTGGACGGGGATGAAAAACTGTTTTTT. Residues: CSALDGDEKLFF.

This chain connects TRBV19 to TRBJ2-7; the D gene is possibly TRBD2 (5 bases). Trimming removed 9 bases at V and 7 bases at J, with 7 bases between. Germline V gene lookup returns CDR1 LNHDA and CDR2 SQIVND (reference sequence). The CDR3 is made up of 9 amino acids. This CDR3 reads CARTGEQYF. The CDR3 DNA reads TGTGCCAGAACGGGGGAGCAGTACTTC.